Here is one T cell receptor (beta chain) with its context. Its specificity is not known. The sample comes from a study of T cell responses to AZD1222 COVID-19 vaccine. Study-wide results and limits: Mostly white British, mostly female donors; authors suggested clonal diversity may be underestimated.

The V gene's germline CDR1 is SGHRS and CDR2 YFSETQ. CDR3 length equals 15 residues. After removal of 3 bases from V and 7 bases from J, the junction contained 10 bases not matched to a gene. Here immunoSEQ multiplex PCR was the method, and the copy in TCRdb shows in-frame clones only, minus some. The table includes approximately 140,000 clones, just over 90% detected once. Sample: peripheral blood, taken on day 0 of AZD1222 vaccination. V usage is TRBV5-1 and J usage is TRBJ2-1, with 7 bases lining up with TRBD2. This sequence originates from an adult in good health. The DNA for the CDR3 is TGCGCCAGCAGCTCGAGCGGGGCGCTTGGGAATGAGCAGTTCTTC. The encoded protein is CASSSSGALGNEQFF.